This record concerns one T cell receptor beta chain sequence. In its sample, this clone was seen a few times. Its antigen is not yet known. It has no much larger one-base neighbor in the sample; base qualities were not kept. From each donor, a single peripheral blood sample of roughly 0.11 L on average was drawn into heparinised tubes. Using a panel that included CD45RO, CCR7, CD25, CD127, CD95 and CD27, naive, central memory, regulatory and stem cell-like memory CD4+ T cells were sorted on a BD FACSAria II. Every sorted population had a purity above 98%. PBMCs were separated immediately by Lymphoprep density gradient centrifugation and were stained directly, without being cultured. To minimize batch effects, samples were stained and sorted in pairs, one healthy donor with one patient per experiment. The data originate from a study of beta chain features in type 1 diabetes (dated by TCRdb to the late 2010s). Describing the broader study: Mean age, gender distribution, total cell number and subset yield did not differ between patients and healthy donors. A total of 90 million to 130 million sorted cells were examined across all samples, and a strong correlation was observed between cell number per subset and RNA yield. In the study, TCRB repertoires of sorted circulating CD4+ T cell subsets from recently diagnosed type 1 diabetes patients were compared with those of matched healthy donors. Regulatory and stem cell-like memory subsets were obtained from only 8 patients and roughly eight healthy donors, while naive and central memory subsets were obtained from all 30 or so donors.

Overall study outcomes, separate from this receptor: A moderate but significant shortening of TCRB CDR3 length was observed in type 1 diabetes patients in all four CD4+ subsets. PCR might favor shorter templates, but patient and control samples were amplified and corrected together, so any skew would affect both groups equally. Naive, central memory and regulatory TCRB repertoires appeared to be more alike among patients than among healthy donors. At VDJ recombination sites, type 1 diabetes patients had fewer insertions and more deleted nucleotides, which implies abnormalities in thymic rearrangement. Because small numbers of individuals were included in the HLA sub-analyses, any influence of HLA type on TCRB rearrangement was left unresolved. Because cDNA was sequenced instead of genomic DNA, activated cells with high expression could be over-represented, although the groups did not differ in activation or CD3 levels.

From the germline V gene, CDR1 is SGDLS and CDR2 is YYNGEE. The CDR3 measures 14 amino acids from cysteine to phenylalanine. The kept DNA is CDR3 alone, 42 bases in frame from the first base. The V end gives up 4 bases and the J end 4 bases, leaving 2 bases in the junction not matched to a gene. The entire isolated RNA was reverse transcribed using the High Capacity cDNA Reverse Transcription Kit, and thus expressed TCRB transcripts were sequenced. Deep immunoSEQ sequencing was performed on naive, central memory and regulatory T cell samples, with an average of roughly 3.6 million total reads per sample. After sorted cells were lysed in RLT buffer, RNA was extracted with DNase-treated RNeasy Micro or Mini kits, with the choice depending on cell number. Each cell subset was processed separately to prevent cross-contamination, with patient and healthy donor samples processed together. TCRB sequences were amplified from cDNA with the immunoSEQ multiplex PCR, producing 87-bp fragments spanning the CDR3 region. Sequencing of the amplicons was performed on the Illumina HiSeq platform. Under the source paper's analysis protocol: PCR bias was computationally corrected using synthetic template baselines, reads within Hamming distance 2 were collapsed, and singletons that could not be merged were discarded. Reads were aligned against IMGT so that V, D and J genes, CDR3 length and insertions or deletions at six rearrangement sites could be assigned. Within each subset, clonotype counts were normalized to sorted cell number, and only after that were true diversity and Gini coefficients computed with the tcR R package. The overlap coefficient, calculated on TCRB nucleotide sequences, was used to measure repertoire sharing. TCRdb mirrors the immuneACCESS table, restricted to in-frame sequences. Some clones are absent from its copies; in checked studies, under half trace to an unresolved V gene, and the reason for the others is unknown. Clone size and V and J calls were adopted from that table, with D and trimming inferred from the DNA. This sample has 160,000 or so clones in its table, and approximately 9.1% of those were observed once. 0.7% of the sample lies in the top ten.

The material sequenced was central memory CD4+ T cells from blood. The TCR sequence derives from a woman aged 25 to 39 with type 1 diabetes. The chain is made from TRBV9 and TRBJ2-5, and 12 bases in between align with TRBD2. The bases read TGTGCCAGCAGCCTAGCGGGAGGGCGAGAGACCCAGTACTTC. It translates as CASSLAGGRETQYF.